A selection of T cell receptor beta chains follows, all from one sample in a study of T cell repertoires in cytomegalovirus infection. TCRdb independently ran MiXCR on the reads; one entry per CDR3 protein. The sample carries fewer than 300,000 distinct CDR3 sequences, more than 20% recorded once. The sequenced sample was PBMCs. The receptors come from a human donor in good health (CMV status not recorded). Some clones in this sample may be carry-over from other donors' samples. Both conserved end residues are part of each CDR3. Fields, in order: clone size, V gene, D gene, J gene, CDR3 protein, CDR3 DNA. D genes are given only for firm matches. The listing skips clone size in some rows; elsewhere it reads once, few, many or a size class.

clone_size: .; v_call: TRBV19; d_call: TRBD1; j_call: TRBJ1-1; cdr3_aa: CASSAQTGGSTEAFF; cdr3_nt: TGTGCCAGTAGTGCTCAAACAGGGGGCAGCACTGAAGCTTTCTTT
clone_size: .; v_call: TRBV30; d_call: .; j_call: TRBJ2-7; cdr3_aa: CAWRAGPSIDEQYF; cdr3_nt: TGTGCCTGGAGGGCGGGACCGAGTATCGACGAGCAGTACTTC
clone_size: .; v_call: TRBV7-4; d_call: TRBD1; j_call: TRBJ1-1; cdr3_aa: CASSLGSGQGATFF; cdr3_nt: TGTGCCAGCAGCTTAGGATCGGGACAGGGGGCAACTTTCTTT
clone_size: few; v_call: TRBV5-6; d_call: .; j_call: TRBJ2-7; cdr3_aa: CASSLPASSYEQYF; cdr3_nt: TGTGCCAGCAGCTTGCCGGCCAGCTCTTACGAGCAGTACTTC
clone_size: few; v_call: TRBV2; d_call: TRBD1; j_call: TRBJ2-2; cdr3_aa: CASRQGVSGELFF; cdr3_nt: TGTGCCAGCAGACAGGGGGTGTCCGGGGAGCTGTTTTTT
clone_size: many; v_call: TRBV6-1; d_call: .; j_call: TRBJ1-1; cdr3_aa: CASSQGGVTEAFF; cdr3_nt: TGTGCCAGTAGTCAGGGCGGAGTCACTGAAGCTTTCTTT
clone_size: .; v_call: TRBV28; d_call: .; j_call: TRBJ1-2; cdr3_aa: CASSFDVRQGGYTF; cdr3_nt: TGTGCCAGCAGTTTTGACGTCAGACAAGGTGGCTACACCTTC
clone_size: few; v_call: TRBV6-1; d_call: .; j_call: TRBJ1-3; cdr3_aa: CASEEGSGNTIYF; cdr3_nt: TGTGCCAGCGAGGAGGGTTCTGGAAACACCATATATTTT
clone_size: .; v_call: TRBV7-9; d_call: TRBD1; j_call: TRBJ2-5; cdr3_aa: CASSPIRGTRETQYF; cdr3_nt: TGTGCCAGCAGCCCCATCAGGGGGACCCGGGAGACCCAGTACTTC
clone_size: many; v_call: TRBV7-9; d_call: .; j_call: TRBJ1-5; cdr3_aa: CASSSQGTEPQHF; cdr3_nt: TGTGCCAGCAGCTCCCAGGGAACCGAGCCCCAGCATTTT
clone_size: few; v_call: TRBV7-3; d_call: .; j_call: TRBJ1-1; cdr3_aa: CASSFSGENTEAFF; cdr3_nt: TGTGCCAGCAGCTTCTCAGGGGAGAACACTGAAGCTTTCTTT
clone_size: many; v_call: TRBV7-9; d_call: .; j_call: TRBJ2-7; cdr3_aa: CASSLSDSETYEQYF; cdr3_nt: TGTGCCAGCAGCTTATCGGACAGCGAGACCTACGAGCAGTACTTC
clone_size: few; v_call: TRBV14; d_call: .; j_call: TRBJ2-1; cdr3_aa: CASSQDFASYNEQFF; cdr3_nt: TGTGCCAGCAGCCAGGACTTCGCCTCCTACAATGAGCAGTTCTTC
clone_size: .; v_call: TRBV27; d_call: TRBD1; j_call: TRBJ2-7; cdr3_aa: CATGQGSTREQYF; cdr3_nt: TGTGCCACCGGACAGGGCAGTACTCGCGAGCAGTACTTC
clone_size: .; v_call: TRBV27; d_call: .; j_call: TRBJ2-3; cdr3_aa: CASSLLSLALSTDTQYF; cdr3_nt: TGTGCCAGCAGTCTTTTAAGTTTGGCGCTCAGCACAGATACGCAGTATTTT
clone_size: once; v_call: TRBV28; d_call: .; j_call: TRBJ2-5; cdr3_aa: CASSSPRDVYQETQYF; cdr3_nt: TGTGCCAGCAGTTCCCCCCGGGACGTATACCAAGAGACCCAGTACTTC
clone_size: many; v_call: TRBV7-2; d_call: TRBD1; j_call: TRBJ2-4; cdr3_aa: CASSLEYRGYIQYF; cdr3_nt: TGTGCCAGCAGCTTAGAGTACAGGGGATACATTCAGTACTTC
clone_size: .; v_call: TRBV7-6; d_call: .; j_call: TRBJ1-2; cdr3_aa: CASSQGTQERDGYTF; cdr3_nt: TGTGCCAGCAGCCAGGGGACTCAAGAAAGGGATGGCTACACCTTC
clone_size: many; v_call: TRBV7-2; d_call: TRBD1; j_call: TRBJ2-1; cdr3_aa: CASSRFTGGLDEQFF; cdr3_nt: TGTGCCAGCAGCCGCTTTACAGGGGGCCTGGATGAGCAGTTCTTC
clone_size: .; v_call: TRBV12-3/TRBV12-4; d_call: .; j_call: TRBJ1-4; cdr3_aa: CASSFTGYEKLFF; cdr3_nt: TGTGCCAGCAGTTTCACGGGGTACGAAAAACTGTTTTTT
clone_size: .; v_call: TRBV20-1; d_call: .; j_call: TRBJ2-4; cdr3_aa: CSGREAAKNIQYF; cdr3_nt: TGCAGTGGGAGGGAGGCGGCCAAAAACATTCAGTACTTC
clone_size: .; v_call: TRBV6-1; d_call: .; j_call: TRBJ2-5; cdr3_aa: CASSEVARSVGETQYF; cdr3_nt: TGTGCCAGCAGTGAAGTGGCCCGGAGTGTCGGGGAGACCCAGTACTTC
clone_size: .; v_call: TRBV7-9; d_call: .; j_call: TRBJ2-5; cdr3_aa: CASSFHGPLLETQYF; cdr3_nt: TGTGCCAGCAGCTTCCACGGACCCCTCCTTGAGACCCAGTACTTC
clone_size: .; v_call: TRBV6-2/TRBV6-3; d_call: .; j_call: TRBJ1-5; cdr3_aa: CASSYISGADQPQHF; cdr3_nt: TGTGCCAGCAGTTACATTTCGGGGGCCGATCAGCCCCAGCATTTT